The rows below give T cell receptor beta chains drawn from one sample of a study of tumor-infiltrating lymphocytes in primary liver carcinoma. TCRdb reprocessed the multiplex PCR reads with MiXCR, giving one entry per CDR3 protein. The data show about 310,000 distinct CDR3 sequences, roughly two thirds seen once. The sequencing input was peripheral blood. The receptors shown here come from a man aged 40-55 years with primary liver carcinoma and hepatitis B virus infection. The CDR3 runs from the conserved cysteine through the conserved F or W. Fields, in order: CDR3 DNA, CDR3 protein, V gene, D gene, clone size, J gene. A D gene is named only where the DNA matches it firmly. Where a row states a size, it is once, few, many or the class of an expanded clone; other rows omit it.

TGCAGCGCTTACAGCACAGATACGCAGTATTTT,CSAYSTDTQYF,TRBV29-1,NA,many,TRBJ2-3
TGTGCCAGCAGCCCAGGGAGGGTGGCCCTCTACGAGAAGTACTTC,CASSPGRVALYEKYF,TRBV11-2,TRBD2,NA,TRBJ2-7
TGTGCCAGCAGCTTGACAGGGAGTGGAGAGACCCAGTACTTC,CASSLTGSGETQYF,TRBV7-9,TRBD1,few,TRBJ2-5
TGTGCCAGCAGCTTTGCGCTAGCGGGATGGTCAAATGAGCAGTTCTTC,CASSFALAGWSNEQFF,TRBV5-4,TRBD2,NA,TRBJ2-1
TGCACCAGCAGCCAACCCCCATGGGGGAGAACAGATACGCAGTATTTT,CTSSQPPWGRTDTQYF,TRBV1,NA,NA,TRBJ2-3
TGTGCCAGCAGCTTAGTAGTCAGAGTCTCTGGAAACACCATATATTTT,CASSLVVRVSGNTIYF,TRBV11-2,NA,many,TRBJ1-3
TGTGCCAGCAGTTTTAGTGATAGCAATCAGCCCCAGCATTTT,CASSFSDSNQPQHF,TRBV12-3/TRBV12-4,NA,NA,TRBJ1-5
TGCAGCGTGCGGACAGGGGGCACTGGAACTTTCTTT,CSVRTGGTGTFF,TRBV29-1,TRBD1,NA,TRBJ1-1
TGCAGCGTTTGGGACAGGGAAAGCAATCAGCCCCAGCATTTT,CSVWDRESNQPQHF,TRBV29-1,TRBD1,many,TRBJ1-5
TGTGCCAGCAGCCAAGTCTCTAGCGGGGGGTCCTACGAGCAGTACTTC,CASSQVSSGGSYEQYF,TRBV4-2,TRBD2,many,TRBJ2-7
TGTGCCAGCAGCTTAGGACTAGCGGGGCATCCGAGCTCCTACGAGCAGTACTTC,CASSLGLAGHPSSYEQYF,TRBV7-9,TRBD2,NA,TRBJ2-7
TGTGCCAACAGTGAGTCACGTCACTTTAACTATGGCTACACCTTC,CANSESRHFNYGYTF,TRBV10-3,NA,NA,TRBJ1-2
TGTGCCAACAGCTTAGCGATAGGTCCGACGCTGCACGAGCAGTACTTC,CANSLAIGPTLHEQYF,TRBV7-9,NA,once,TRBJ2-7
TGTGCCATCAGACAAGGACTAGCGGGGCCAAATGAGCAGTTCTTC,CAIRQGLAGPNEQFF,TRBV4-2,TRBD2,NA,TRBJ2-1
TGTGCCAACAGGCAACGGGACCGCTTCACAGATACGCAGTATTTT,CANRQRDRFTDTQYF,TRBV6-1,NA,NA,TRBJ2-3
TGTGCCTGGACCGCCGGTAGAACTAGCGGGAGGACCGGGGAGCTGTTTTTT,CAWTAGRTSGRTGELFF,TRBV30,TRBD2,few,TRBJ2-2
TGTACCAGCAGCTTGGGCTACTTTGGGACCCAGTACTTC,CTSSLGYFGTQYF,TRBV7-2,NA,NA,TRBJ2-5
TGCAGCGTTGAGTTAGTGGGGGCATACAATGAGCAGTTCTTC,CSVELVGAYNEQFF,TRBV29-1,NA,NA,TRBJ2-1
TGCAGCGCTGTTCATTTGGGGACAGTAGTGAGCGAGCAGTACTTC,CSAVHLGTVVSEQYF,TRBV29-1,TRBD1,NA,TRBJ2-7
TGTGCCAGCAGTTTATGGGCGGGGAACTACGAGCAGTACTTC,CASSLWAGNYEQYF,TRBV28,NA,NA,TRBJ2-7
TGTGCCAGCAGTTCTAACTGGGGATGGAGTGGCTACACCTTC,CASSSNWGWSGYTF,TRBV12-3/TRBV12-4,NA,NA,TRBJ1-2
TGTGCAAGCAGTCCCACGACAGGGGCGAATGAGCAGTTCTTC,CASSPTTGANEQFF,TRBV11-2,TRBD1,NA,TRBJ2-1
TGTGCCATCAGTGGACAAAGTAGCGGGATTTACAATGAGCAGTTCTTC,CAISGQSSGIYNEQFF,TRBV10-3,TRBD2,NA,TRBJ2-1
TGTGCCAGCTACCCGTCAGGGAACACCGGGGAGCTGTTTTTT,CASYPSGNTGELFF,TRBV6-2/TRBV6-3,NA,once,TRBJ2-2
TGTGCCAGCAGCTGGGAGAGAGGCAATGAGCAGTTCTTC,CASSWERGNEQFF,TRBV11-2,NA,many,TRBJ2-1
TGTGCCAGCACCCTCGGAACTAATGAAAAACTGTTTTTT,CASTLGTNEKLFF,TRBV2,NA,few,TRBJ1-4
TGTGCCTGGGCCGGGACAGGAGGCGAGCAGTACTTC,CAWAGTGGEQYF,TRBV30,TRBD1,few,TRBJ2-7
TGTGCCAGTAGCCCCTCGCAGGGACTAGCGGGAGTCTATGAGCAGTTCTTC,CASSPSQGLAGVYEQFF,TRBV4-2,TRBD2,NA,TRBJ2-1
TGTGCCAGCAGGATTGCTGCAGGCTCCTACGAGCAGTACTTC,CASRIAAGSYEQYF,TRBV6-1,NA,NA,TRBJ2-7
TGCGCCGGCAGCTTGACAGGGGGCTGGACTGAAGCTTTCTTT,CAGSLTGGWTEAFF,TRBV5-1,TRBD1,NA,TRBJ1-1
TGTGCCAGCAGTCCGGGACTAACTGGAGGATGGGAGCAGTTCTTC,CASSPGLTGGWEQFF,TRBV12-3/TRBV12-4,TRBD2,NA,TRBJ2-1
TGTGCCAGCACCCGAGCGGGAGGGGCATACAATGAGCAGTTCTTC,CASTRAGGAYNEQFF,TRBV6-5,TRBD2,many,TRBJ2-1
TGTGCCTGGGGTGCCCGACAGCTCACAGATACGCAGTATTTT,CAWGARQLTDTQYF,TRBV30,NA,few,TRBJ2-3
TGTACCAGTAGTTACTCGAGGGACATCAACGAGCAGTACTTC,CTSSYSRDINEQYF,TRBV6-2/TRBV6-3,NA,NA,TRBJ2-7
TGTGCCAGCAGCTCCCTGGCGGGACGTCATCTCCGTGAGCAGTTCTTC,CASSSLAGRHLREQFF,TRBV11-2,NA,many,TRBJ2-1
TGTGCCGGCAGCCCGGGGGGACAGAGCAATCAGCCCCAGCATTTT,CAGSPGGQSNQPQHF,TRBV5-5,TRBD1,NA,TRBJ1-5
TGTGCCAGCAGCACCAGGGAAAGGTACGAGCAGTACTTC,CASSTRERYEQYF,TRBV7-9,NA,NA,TRBJ2-7
TGTGCCAGCAGCTTACTAGCGAGGGGAATGGGAGAGACCCAGTACTTC,CASSLLARGMGETQYF,TRBV7-8,NA,few,TRBJ2-5
TGCGCCAGCAGCTATCTAGCGGGGCCCACAGATACGCAGTATTTT,CASSYLAGPTDTQYF,TRBV5-1,TRBD2,NA,TRBJ2-3
TGTGCCAGCAGCTTGAGAGCTGAAGCTTTCTTT,CASSLRAEAFF,TRBV7-2,NA,NA,TRBJ1-1
TGTGCCTGCAGTTACGCGACTATAACAGATACGCAGTTTTTT,CACSYATITDTQFF,TRBV6-6,NA,NA,TRBJ2-3
TGTGCCAGCAGTGAACCCGGGCCAGCTAGAAATGAAAAACTGTTTTTT,CASSEPGPARNEKLFF,TRBV6-1,NA,many,TRBJ1-4
TGTGCCAGCAGTTTGGGGCAGGCTATCTACGAGCAGTACTTC,CASSLGQAIYEQYF,TRBV28,NA,NA,TRBJ2-7
TGTGCCAGCAGCTTAGGGGGGACAGGAGAAGAGACCCAGTACTTC,CASSLGGTGEETQYF,TRBV13,TRBD1,many,TRBJ2-5
TGTGCCAGCAGTTCGGTTAGAAGTCTTGACGAGCAGTACTTC,CASSSVRSLDEQYF,TRBV28,NA,NA,TRBJ2-7
TGTGCCAGCAGCCCCGCGGGGGGTATTGAAGCTTTCTTT,CASSPAGGIEAFF,TRBV6-5,NA,NA,TRBJ1-1
TGTGCCAGCAGTGAAACTGGCCACACCGGGGAGCTGTTTTTT,CASSETGHTGELFF,TRBV2,NA,NA,TRBJ2-2